The sequence of this T cell receptor (beta chain) was determined in a study of PD-L1 blockade in urothelial cancer. About the study: Patients had undergone 0 to 3 prior chemotherapy regimens. The researchers analyzed blood 3 weeks (second dose) and 6 weeks after treatment start. Blood gave a median about 150,000 T cells.

Documented time point: peripheral blood 6 weeks after treatment start. V was clipped by 7 bases and J by 6 bases, with 12 bases between them. The CDR3 is 13 residues long. Germline CDR1 reads ENHRY; CDR2 reads SYGVKD. Data came from immunoSEQ multiplex PCR; TCRdb stores just in-frame clones and leaves some out. The sample consists of roughly 120,000 clones, more than 85% of them appearing once. This chain uses TRBV10-3 with TRBJ2-2; D might be TRBD1 (5 bases). The material sequenced was PBMCs, taken around atezolizumab (anti-PD-L1) treatment. This receptor was identified in a man between 60 and 70 years old with urothelial cancer. CDR3 bases: TGTGCCATCAAAGGGCAGGGTTCCGGGGAGCTGTTTTTT. This codes for CAIKGQGSGELFF.